Here is one T cell receptor beta chain with its context. Its antigen remains unknown. This specimen belongs to a study of cytotoxic CD8 clonotypes in ibrutinib-treated CLL. Study-wide background: Patients: fewer than 12 relapsed/refractory, some 16 treatment-naive, roughly 17 IGHV unmutated.

Generated by immunoSEQ multiplex PCR, the TCRdb table keeps only in-frame clones and is missing some. The sample has approximately 200,000 clones, around three quarters seen once; the top ten hold around an eighth. The germline gives CDR1 SNHLY, CDR2 FYNNEI. The CDR3 is made up of 13 amino acids. Between the trimmed V and J ends, which lost 5 bases and 5 bases, there was a span of 9 bases. Study results and caveats: Shared public clonotypes were rare, and on treatment they either got smaller or stayed the same. Elevated clonality accompanied ibrutinib response, with a return toward baseline values at progression. Measured clonality at baseline was greater than in age-matched healthy donors and tracked with circulating CD8+ T-cell counts.

V is TRBV2 and J is TRBJ1-4; D remains ambiguous. Sequenced material: PBMCs, taken after 24 months of ibrutinib treatment. The source is a human donor with chronic lymphocytic leukemia. CDR3 sequence (DNA): TGTGCCAGCAGTCGGGCGATGAATGAAAAACTGTTTTTT. Translating it yields CASSRAMNEKLFF.